This T cell receptor beta chain was identified during a study of cytomegalovirus exposure and HLA in healthy donors (dated by TCRdb to between 2016 and 2019). Notes on the research overall: An earlier analysis of about 530 of the donors reported approximately 260 Gb of sequence data and 117 million unique TCR beta sequences obtained from about 179 million T cells. Of the roughly 400 genotyped donors, roughly 80% were placed in the genetic ancestry cluster associated with self-reported Caucasian donors. In addition to the first cohort of 500 to 850 subjects, a separate validation cohort of 120 different subjects was used. All discovery cohort repertoires had been generated on a single sequencing platform. A handful of DR-DQ haplotypes were handled as single units for association and clustering because linkage in the cohort was strong. Rather than drawing on any new phenotypic data, the later analysis identified candidate immune exposures from TCR beta sequences and the way those sequences occurred across donors. Typing coverage differed by locus: A, B, C, DRB1 and DQB1 were typed in roughly 620-630 donors, DQA1 in approximately 520, DPA1 in some 570, and DPB1 in just under 480. In an earlier analysis of 587 of the donors, high-throughput TCR beta sequencing was used to judge whether each TCR beta V gene segment behaved as functional or pseudogenic. On average, about 200,000 unique TCR beta nucleotide sequences were sequenced per donor among about 400 genotyped donors of the cohort, with around 19% of those sequences being non-productive. Both class I and class II loci were covered by HLA typing, at four-digit resolution. A later analysis re-analyzed previously published TCR beta repertoires from about 730 donors and added high-resolution HLA genotyping to study TCR occurrence patterns. Using immunosequencing, the study profiled T cell repertoires from approximately 700 subjects and related those repertoires to cytomegalovirus serostatus. Donor age, sex, ethnicity and CMV serostatus were compiled alongside the repertoire data. In a later genetic analysis, genome-wide SNP genotypes for about 55% of the roughly 700 donors were used, and that subset was treated as a discovery cohort. The aim of the study was to test whether cataloging public T cell receptors could identify signatures of past pathogen exposure. Around 300 gigabases of sequencing data and 78 million or so unique TCR sequences were included in an early release covering about 700 HLA-typed donors. High-throughput TCR immunosequencing, statistical association of individual TCRs with disease status, and machine learning were combined to predict cytomegalovirus infection status.

Trimming takes 5 bases off V and 2 bases off J; junction bases not matched to a gene: 5. Looking up the germline V gene (reference sequence) yields CDR1 SEHNR and CDR2 FQNEAQ. Including the terminal cysteine and phenylalanine, the CDR3 comprises 15 residues. The retained sequence is limited to the CDR3, 45 bases, with the frame set at the first base. In total, around 600 healthy bone marrow donors made up the cohort. Cohort members were all nominally healthy when sampled, although unrecorded immune exposures were likely present. CMV serostatus was recorded as positive for almost 300 and negative for about 50% of the 666 cohort members, whereas no CMV serostatus was recorded for the donor in question. A peripheral blood sample was provided by each donor, and peripheral blood mononuclear cells were used for TCR beta sequencing. Genomic DNA extraction from the blood cell samples was performed with the Qiagen DNeasy Blood Extraction Kit.

Overall study results and their limits: It was suggested by the authors that the approach could potentially be generalized to other disease states and immunological phenotypes. Strong co-occurrence of HLA alleles, especially DR and DQ, made assigning TCR associations to individual alleles difficult. In a later analysis, the rate of TCR association differed among HLA loci, with DRB1 alleles having the most associated TCRs and HLA-C alleles having the fewest. Cytomegalovirus status was reported to be diagnosed by the classifier with high specificity and sensitivity in both the original and validation cohorts. Because some donors lacked HLA typing at each locus, the association tests relied only on the typed subset. The study listed approximately 150 TCR beta chains as associated with cytomegalovirus. Roughly uniform sequencing depth across donors was assumed in presence/absence analyses, although this assumption may not hold. A cluster of highly shared sequence variants was judged likely to be a technical artifact of the sequencing pipeline. A further reported finding was that TCR beta sequences accurately predicted the HLA-A and HLA-B alleles for most subjects in the first cohort. Compared with equally common non-associated chains, HLA-associated TCR beta chains in a later analysis were more clonally expanded and had lower generation probabilities. Because the 87-base-pair reads could not distinguish some IMGT-functional V segments, including TRBV6-2 and TRBV6-3, those segments were excluded. Most TCR sequences were seen in very few donors, while some public TCRs were found in many individuals. According to a later genetic analysis, donors in an Asian-associated ancestry cluster had fewer N-insertions in productive TCRs than the approximately 650-donor mean. In vitro tests confirmed that a few of the cytomegalovirus-associated TCR beta chains recognize cytomegalovirus antigens. Because counts were too low, some 17 rarely observed V segments, including chromosome 9 orphons, were left out of the earlier analysis of a few hundred of the donors. Only TCR beta chains were sequenced in this cohort, and the absence of alpha or paired-chain data limited detectable features. Several of the top co-occurrence clusters appeared to be linked to parvovirus B19, influenza, CMV and Epstein-Barr virus, according to a later analysis. Broadly in line with IMGT annotations, most TCR beta V segments showed up in productive rearrangements about 87% or about 30% of the time in an earlier analysis of approximately 640 of the donors. In a later genetic analysis, a missense DCLRE1C variant was associated with V-gene and J-gene trimming of TCR beta chains, and the association was replicated in an independent cohort. For the cohort, immune exposure information was limited to CMV serostatus. Most CMV-associated TCR beta chains appeared to be HLA-restricted in a later analysis, and the HLA associations seemed to be driven largely by CMV exposure. Specific HLA alleles were associated with 15,000 to 20,000 TCR beta sequences at a false discovery rate of 0.05 in a later analysis. Linkage disequilibrium might explain the correlated functional status among segregating V segments, but an unknown experimental factor could not be excluded.

Turning to this clone: There is no known antigen for this receptor. Base-call qualities are not available, and no considerably larger clone is one nucleotide away.

The library came from the immunoSEQ multiplex PCR assay. The multiplex PCR relied on a mix of 60 forward primers for TCR Vbeta segments and 13 reverse primers for TCR Jbeta segments. The CDR3 region of rearranged TCR beta genes was amplified from genomic DNA with a multiplex PCR assay. The Illumina HiSeq System was used to sequence the amplified TCR beta libraries as 87-base-pair reads. As for the original processing: Across the roughly 670 repertoires, a later analysis counted around 80 million unique TCR beta chains, roughly 11 million of which were shared by at least two donors. A nearest-neighbor algorithm error-corrected the raw reads and collapsed the reads into unique sequences, merging closely related sequences to remove PCR and sequencing errors. Alignment of CDR3 sequences to IMGT reference sequences was used to assign V, D and J gene segments. For a sequence to be retained, at least a six-nucleotide match to both a V gene segment and a J gene segment was required. A rearrangement was called productive if the CDR3 had no stop codons and remained in frame with V and J, and every other rearrangement was called non-productive. CDR3 was defined according to IMGT convention as the region running from the second conserved V-encoded cysteine to the conserved J-encoded phenylalanine. Sequences without an unambiguous match to a single V gene segment were excluded from the earlier analysis of 450 to 650 of the donors. An earlier analysis of around 600 of the donors classified V segments as functional when productive rearrangements were above 56.7% and as segregating when the standard deviation between donors was above 5%. A statistical classification framework was built for diagnosing cytomegalovirus status from the catalog of TCR beta chain sequences. In a later analysis, TCR nucleotide sequences were compared against IMGT/GENE-DB human TR gene sequences so that V and J genes could be assigned. Using the TCRdist pipeline, a later analysis assigned CDR3 sequences along with most-parsimonious VDJ recombination scenarios. A later analysis defined each TCR beta chain by its CDR3 amino acid sequence plus V-gene family, and excluded reads lacking a unique V-gene family. A later analysis removed 592 highly shared, low-generation-probability nucleotide sequences to deal with suspected cross-contamination and a sequencing artifact. For each public chain, a later analysis derived a clonal expansion index from normalized ranks of inferred template counts within each repertoire. In a later analysis, generation probabilities were computed with a VDJ recombination model fitted to out-of-frame rearrangements, and the resulting probabilities were checked against IGoR. In a later analysis, TCR-TCR, TCR-HLA and TCR-CMV co-occurrence was scored with hypergeometric tests, and a repertoire-size bias correction was applied to TCR pairs. To estimate false discovery rates, a later analysis permuted the HLA or CMV assignments 20 times. A later analysis grouped co-occurring TCRs with DBSCAN, adding TCRdist sequence similarity when clustering within HLA-allele-positive subsets. For co-occurrence clustering, repertoires with fewer than 30,000 or more than 120,000 public chains were excluded, along with 5 or 6 repertoires with anomalous nucleotide sharing. This immuneACCESS table, as held by TCRdb, lists in-frame sequences with V and J called but not all clones. Of the missing ones, under half trace to an unresolved V gene in checked studies; the others have no known cause. Clone size and the V and J calls come from that table; the DNA yielded D and trimming. For this sample the table gives under 150,000 clones, of which 73% were detected only once. The leading ten clones occupy 13% to 15% of the sample.

The receptor chain draws on TRBV7-9 and TRBJ2-2; 7 central bases correspond to TRBD1. The material sequenced was PBMCs. This receptor was obtained from a human donor in good health. The nucleotide sequence reads TGTGCCAGCAGCACATGGACAGGCAACACCGGGGAGCTGTTTTTT. Translation gives CASSTWTGNTGELFF.